One sample yielded the 30 T cell receptor beta chains listed below, sequenced in a study of shared clonotypes between healthy human individuals. This table comes from immunoSEQ multiplex PCR, and its TCRdb copy is limited to in-frame clones, with some not included. The data show some 500,000 clones, with around 80% seen just once and approximately 12% held by the top ten. The sequencing input was PBMCs. All receptors derive from a middle-aged woman in good health. Some clones in this sample may be carry-over from other donors' samples.

This clone was detected only a few times. The rearrangement joins TRBV4-1 to TRBJ1-1, with a weak D call TRBD1 (6 bases). The CDR3 length is 16 residues. Germline V gene lookup returns CDR1 MGHRA and CDR2 YSYEKL. V dropped 1 base and J dropped 1 base, with 13 bases sitting between them. In DNA form, the CDR3 reads TGCGCCAGCAGCCAAGGGGAGATCAGGGGGAACACTGAAGCTTTCTTT. Translated: CASSQGEIRGNTEAFF.

This chain links TRBV30 with TRBJ2-1; D possibly corresponds to TRBD2 (6 bases). The germline V and J ends were trimmed by 7 bases and 3 bases, with 16 bases remaining between them. The CDR3 is 14 residues long. CDR1 is GTSNPN and CDR2 is SVGIG in the germline V gene (reference sequence). The CDR3 DNA reads as TGTGCCTCCACGGAGGGGTCCAACTACAATGAGCAGTTCTTC. Residues: CASTEGSNYNEQFF.

The chain recombines TRBV5-4 with TRBJ2-1; D is perhaps TRBD1 or TRBD2 (5 bases each). The CDR3 has 17 amino acids. The germline CDR1 and CDR2 sequences are SGHNT and YYREEE (reference sequence). With 0 bases removed from V and 0 bases from J, the gap between germline ends came to 13 bases. As DNA, the CDR3 is TGTGCCAGCAGCTTGGTGATCGGGACGAGCTCCTACAATGAGCAGTTCTTC. It translates to CASSLVIGTSSYNEQFF.

V is TRBV27 and J is TRBJ1-5; D remains unclear. The CDR3 is 13 residues long. V shed 3 bases and J shed 1 base, with 4 bases lying between them. Germline assignment: CDR1 MNHEY and CDR2 SMNVEV (reference sequence). This CDR3 reads CASSFRSNQPQHF. The CDR3 nucleotides read TGTGCCAGCAGTTTCAGGAGCAATCAGCCCCAGCATTTT.

The genes are TRBV28 and TRBJ2-3; TRBD2 matches at 7 bases. Germline CDR1 MDHEN, CDR2 SYDVKM. The CDR3 is 16 residues long. V lost 2 bases to trimming and J lost 4 bases; unmatched junction nucleotides: 9. The CDR3 region is CASSLVGAGFADTQYF. CDR3 sequence (DNA): TGTGCCAGCAGTTTAGTAGGAGCGGGATTCGCAGATACGCAGTATTTT.

This chain joins TRBV20-1 and TRBJ1-6; TRBD1 might be the D (6 bases). CDR3 length equals 9 residues. The germline CDR1 and CDR2 sequences are DFQATT and SNEGSKA (reference sequence). This CDR3 is CREQGPLHF. DNA of the CDR3: TGCAGGGAACAGGGCCCCCTCCACTTT.

The chain couples TRBV7-9 to TRBJ2-5; perhaps D is TRBD1 or TRBD2 (5 bases each). Germline CDR1 reads SEHNR; CDR2 reads FQNEAQ (reference sequence). The CDR3 is 14 amino acids. The V end was cut by 5 bases, the J end by 1 base, with 11 bases between. CDR3 sequence: CASSEGQAQETQYF. CDR3 in DNA: TGTGCCAGCAGCGAGGGGCAGGCCCAAGAGACCCAGTACTTC.

V and J are TRBV13 and TRBJ2-2; D unresolved. Germline-derived CDR1 and CDR2 are PRHDT and FYEKMQ (reference sequence). This CDR3 has 15 amino acids. Between the trimmed V and J ends, which lost 2 bases and 1 base, there was a span of 8 bases. The CDR3 bases are TGTGCCAGCAGCTTACCTGGCCGGAACACCGGGGAGCTGTTTTTT. This gives the protein CASSLPGRNTGELFF.

J is TRBJ2-7 and V is TRBV28; D may be TRBD1 or TRBD2 (5 bases each). Germline CDR1 and CDR2: MDHEN and SYDVKM. The CDR3 length is 12 residues. Trimming pared 8 bases from V and 3 bases from J, leaving 11 bases between. The chain's CDR3 is CASQRGLYEQYF. The CDR3 coding sequence is TGTGCCAGCCAGAGGGGCCTCTACGAGCAGTACTTC. The full variable domain, with the rest looked up from reference TRBV28 and TRBJ2-7, is DVKVTQSSRYLVKRTGEKVFLECVQDMDHENMFWYRQDPGLGLRLIYFSYDVKMKEKGDIPEGYSVSREKKERFSLILESASTNQTSMYLCASQRGLYEQYFGPGTRLTVT.

The table lists this clone with a few counts. The CDR3 sequence is CASIGGVGQPQHF. The DNA of the CDR3 is TGTGCCAGCATAGGGGGGGTCGGCCAGCCCCAGCATTTT. This chain links TRBV2 with TRBJ1-5; maybe TRBD1 (6 bases). Germline V gives CDR1 SNHLY, CDR2 FYNNEI. The CDR3 length is 13 residues. V lost 7 bases to trimming and J lost 7 bases, with 14 bases between them.

V usage is TRBV28 and J usage is TRBJ2-7; D is perhaps TRBD2 (5 bases). The length of the CDR3 is 13 residues. Per the germline V gene, CDR1 is MDHEN and CDR2 is SYDVKM. V was trimmed by 4 bases and J by 7 bases, leaving 14 bases between them. This CDR3 reads CASSSDWTREQYF. The CDR3 region has the DNA TGTGCCAGCAGTTCGGACTGGACGAGAGAGCAGTACTTC.

The chain employs TRBV7-2 and TRBJ2-3; 14 bases match TRBD2. V lost 6 bases to trimming and J lost 4 bases; unmatched junction nucleotides: 9. Germline CDR1 is SGHTA and CDR2 is FQGNSA. The CDR3 has 17 amino acids. CDR3 nucleotide sequence: TGTGCCAGCAGTGTCACCGGGACTAGCGGGAGTGCAGATACGCAGTATTTT. This sequence encodes CASSVTGTSGSADTQYF.

V usage is TRBV29-1 and J usage is TRBJ2-7; D gene uncertain. Germline CDR1 reads SQVTM; CDR2 reads ANQGSEA. V lost 4 bases and J 4 bases, leaving 20 bases between the germline ends. The CDR3 length is 15 residues. In nucleotides, the CDR3 is TGCAGCGTTGCCCCGGGCCCAGCAGATCCTTACGAGCAGTACTTC. Residues: CSVAPGPADPYEQYF.

This clone was counted ten times or more. The rearrangement uses TRBV2 and TRBJ2-1; TRBD2 agrees at 9 bases. This CDR3 is built from 13 residues. The germline V gene encodes CDR1 SNHLY and CDR2 FYNNEI. V shed 5 bases and J 10 bases; nucleotides not matched to a gene: 6. The CDR3 loop is CASSLIAGVEQFF. CDR3 nucleotides: TGTGCCAGCAGTTTGATAGCGGGAGTAGAGCAGTTCTTC.

This clone was counted between two and nine times. This chain joins TRBV18 and TRBJ2-7; 9 bases agree with TRBD2. Germline V gene data show CDR1 as KGHSH and CDR2 as LQKENI. J lost 7 bases, V lost 5 bases, and 9 bases had no gene match. The CDR3 is made up of 14 amino acids. The CDR3 nucleotides read TGTGCCAGCTCAGCTAGCGGGGCCAGGGGGGAGCAGTACTTC. It is translated as CASSASGARGEQYF.

This clone has only a few counts. CDR3 DNA sequence: TGTGCCACCAGCCTGACGACAGGGACAAATCAGCCCCAGCATTTT. Translated, it gives CATSLTTGTNQPQHF. The J gene is TRBJ1-5, the V gene TRBV15; TRBD1 aligns across 7 bases. The ends lost 5 bases at V and 4 bases at J; junction bases unmatched: 8. CDR1 LNHNV and CDR2 YYDKDF come from the germline V gene (reference sequence). The CDR3 length is 15 residues.

The chain joins TRBV14 to TRBJ2-4, with 7 nucleotides matching TRBD2. V lost 0 bases, J lost 11 bases, and 4 bases stayed unmatched. CDR1 SGHDN and CDR2 FVKESK come from the germline V gene. The CDR3 is 13 residues long. The CDR3 loop reads CASSQDPSGVQYF. As DNA, the CDR3 is TGTGCCAGCAGCCAAGATCCTAGCGGAGTTCAGTACTTC.

The table lists this clone with a count of one. The CDR3 region is CASSPRGVSTGELFF. The CDR3 DNA reads as TGTGCCAGCAGCCCCCGAGGGGTTAGCACCGGGGAGCTGTTTTTT. The V call is TRBV11-3, the J call TRBJ2-2; D might be TRBD1 or TRBD2, each matching 5 bases. Trimming left V 5 bases short and J 4 bases short, with 14 bases between. Per germline, CDR1 SGHNT and CDR2 YENEEA. CDR3 length: 15 residues. Variable domain in full (rest from reference TRBV11-3 and TRBJ2-2): EAGVVQSPRYKIIEKKQPVAFWCNPISGHNTLYWYLQNLGQGPELLIRYENEEAVDDSQLPKDRFSAERLKGVDSTLKIQPAELGDSAVYLCASSPRGVSTGELFFGEGSRLTVL.

This chain uses TRBV6-5 with TRBJ1-2; 8 nucleotides line up with TRBD1. CDR3 length: 14 amino acids. Germline V gives CDR1 MNHEY, CDR2 SVGAGI. Germline trimming cut 6 bases from V and 5 bases from J; bases unmatched to any gene: 8. DNA for the CDR3: TGTGCCAGCAGCGCCTACAGGGGGATGTATGGCTACACCTTC. It yields the protein CASSAYRGMYGYTF.

The chain has TRBV7-9 and TRBJ2-7, with D unclear. The V end lost 0 bases, the J end lost 3 bases, and 9 bases lay between the germline ends. This CDR3 contains 14 residues. Germline CDR1 SEHNR, CDR2 FQNEAQ (reference sequence). CDR3 coding DNA: TGTGCCAGCAGCTTAGCCAAGGGTGGCTACGAGCAGTACTTC. It translates to CASSLAKGGYEQYF. Full variable domain (rest looked up from reference TRBV7-9 and TRBJ2-7): DTGVSQNPRHKITKRGQNVTFRCDPISEHNRLYWYRQTLGQGPEFLTYFQNEAQLEKSRLLSDRFSAERPKGSFSTLEIQRTEQGDSAMYLCASSLAKGGYEQYFGPGTRLTVT.

This chain uses TRBV4-1 with TRBJ2-4; 7 nucleotides agree with TRBD1. Germline V gene lookup returns CDR1 MGHRA and CDR2 YSYEKL. The CDR3 has 14 residues. J gave up 4 bases and V 8 bases, and 8 bases lay outside the gene matches. CDR3 region: CASSPGTAKNIQYF. The DNA of the CDR3 is TGCGCCAGCTCTCCGGGGACAGCAAAAAACATTCAGTACTTC.

This clone was recorded only once. The rearrangement links TRBV7-9 to TRBJ2-4; 7 bases fit TRBD1. The CDR3 extends over 15 amino acids. Trimming at V came to 5 bases and at J to 6 bases, leaving 10 bases not matched to a gene. The germline CDR1 and CDR2 sequences are SEHNR and FQNEAQ (reference sequence). The CDR3 DNA follows: TGTGCCAGCAGCCCCTTTGACAGGGTCAGAAACATTCAGTACTTC. Protein: CASSPFDRVRNIQYF.

The rearrangement links TRBV5-1 to TRBJ2-5; D may correspond to TRBD1 or TRBD2 (6 bases each). V gave up 3 bases and J gave up 1 base, with 16 bases separating them. Germline-derived CDR1 and CDR2 are SGHRS and YFSETQ. This CDR3 has 16 amino acids. DNA for the CDR3: TGCGCCAGCAGCTGGGGGGCCCGGGCTATCCAAGAGACCCAGTACTTC. Its protein is CASSWGARAIQETQYF.

V gene TRBV5-1 combines with J gene TRBJ2-6; D is undetermined. Germline V CDR1 and CDR2: SGHRS, YFSETQ. CDR3 size: 18 residues. V dropped 6 bases and J dropped 1 base, with 20 bases sitting between them. The DNA for the CDR3 is TGCGCCAGCACCCTAAGTTTGGCAACAGCATCTGGGGCCAACGTCCTGACTTTC. It yields the protein CASTLSLATASGANVLTF.

The rearrangement joins TRBV28 to TRBJ2-7; 14 nucleotides match TRBD2. Losses at the gene ends were 8 bases for V and 6 bases for J; bases not matched to a gene: 6. Germline V CDR1 and CDR2: MDHEN, SYDVKM. The CDR3 loop spans 14 amino acids. The CDR3 DNA is TGTGCCAGCCGGACTAGCGGGAGGATAGTCGAGCAGTACTTC. It is translated as CASRTSGRIVEQYF.

The genes are TRBV19 and TRBJ2-7, with TRBD1 as a possible D gene (6 bases). This CDR3 is built from 14 residues. The V gene lost 5 bases and the J gene lost 0 bases, with 11 bases spanning the gap. CDR1 and CDR2 from the germline V gene are LNHDA and SQIVND (reference sequence). The CDR3 region is CASSGTPTSYEQYF. Written as DNA, the CDR3 is TGTGCCAGTAGTGGGACACCAACCTCCTACGAGCAGTACTTC.

The V and J genes are TRBV18 and TRBJ2-7, with D perhaps being TRBD1 or TRBD2 (5 bases each). Trimming took off 3 bases at V and 6 bases at J, with 9 bases between the two ends. Germline V lookup: CDR1 KGHSH, CDR2 LQKENI. The CDR3 runs 12 residues. CDR3 in amino acids: CASSPQGAEQYF. The CDR3 DNA sequence: TGTGCCAGCTCACCCCAGGGAGCCGAGCAGTACTTC.

Ten or more counts support this clone. This chain uses TRBV10-3 with TRBJ2-7; D tentatively fits TRBD1 or TRBD2 (6 bases each). This CDR3 contains 16 residues. Trimming pared 7 bases from V and 1 base from J, leaving 20 bases between. Germline V gene lookup returns CDR1 ENHRY and CDR2 SYGVKD. The CDR3 sequence is CAIKEGKEGGSYEQYF. DNA of the CDR3: TGTGCCATCAAAGAAGGTAAGGAGGGGGGATCCTACGAGCAGTACTTC.

As regards this clone: This could be a read error, since a much larger clone is one nucleotide away. The rearrangement uses TRBV11-1 and TRBJ1-1, with no clear D. Trimming cost V 6 bases and J 3 bases, with 20 bases left between them. The CDR3 consists of 16 residues. The germline gives CDR1 SGHAT, CDR2 FQDESV (reference sequence). This chain's CDR3 is CASRTGGVIGHTEAFF. The CDR3, as DNA: TGTGCCAGCAGAACTGGCGGGGTTATCGGGCACACTGAAGCTTTCTTT. The full variable domain, in which reference TRBV11-1 and TRBJ1-1 provide the parts outside the CDR3, is EAEVAQSPRYKITEKSQAVAFWCDPISGHATLYWYRQILGQGPELLVQFQDESVVDDSQLPKDRFSAERLKGVDSTLKIQPAELGDSAMYLCASRTGGVIGHTEAFFGQGTRLTVV.

The gene calls are TRBV5-4 and TRBJ2-7; the D call may be TRBD1 or TRBD2 (5 bases each). The length of the CDR3 is 16 residues. Deletions cut 4 bases from V and 9 bases from J, with 26 bases between. CDR1 and CDR2 (germline): SGHNT, YYREEE (reference sequence). CDR3 protein: CASSIEGSGRAARQYF. The CDR3, as DNA: TGTGCCAGCAGCATTGAGGGGTCGGGTCGGGCGGCACGGCAGTACTTC.